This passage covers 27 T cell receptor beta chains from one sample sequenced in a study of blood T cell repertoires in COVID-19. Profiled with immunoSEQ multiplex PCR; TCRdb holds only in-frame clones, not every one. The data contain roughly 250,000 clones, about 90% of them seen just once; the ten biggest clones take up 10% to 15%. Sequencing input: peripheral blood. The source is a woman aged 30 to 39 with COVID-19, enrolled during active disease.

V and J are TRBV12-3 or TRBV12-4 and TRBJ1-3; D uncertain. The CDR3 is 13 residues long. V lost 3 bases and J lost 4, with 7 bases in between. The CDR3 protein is CASSFRSGNTIYF. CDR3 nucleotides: TGTGCCAGCAGTTTCAGGTCGGGAAACACCATATATTTT.

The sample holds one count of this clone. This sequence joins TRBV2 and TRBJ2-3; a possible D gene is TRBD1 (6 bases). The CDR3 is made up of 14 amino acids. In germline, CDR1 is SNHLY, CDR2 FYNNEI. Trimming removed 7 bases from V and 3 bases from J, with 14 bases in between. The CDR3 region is CASTRPGATDTQYF. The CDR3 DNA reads TGTGCCAGCACAAGGCCAGGGGCAACAGATACGCAGTATTTT.

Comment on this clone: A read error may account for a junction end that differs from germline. The CDR3 loop reads CASSLGQFSYEQYF. The CDR3 coding sequence is TGTGCCAGCAGCCTAGGACAGTTCTCCTACGAGCAGTACTTC. The J gene is TRBJ2-7, the V gene TRBV13; maybe TRBD1 (6 bases). In germline, CDR1 is PRHDT, CDR2 FYEKMQ (reference sequence). This CDR3 has 14 amino acids.

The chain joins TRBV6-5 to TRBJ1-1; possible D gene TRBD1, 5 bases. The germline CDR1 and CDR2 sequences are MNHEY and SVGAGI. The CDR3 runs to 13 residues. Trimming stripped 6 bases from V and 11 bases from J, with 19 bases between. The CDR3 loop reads CASRPGGASRAFF. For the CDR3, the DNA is TGTGCCAGCAGGCCCGGTGGGGCTTCACGGGCTTTCTTT.

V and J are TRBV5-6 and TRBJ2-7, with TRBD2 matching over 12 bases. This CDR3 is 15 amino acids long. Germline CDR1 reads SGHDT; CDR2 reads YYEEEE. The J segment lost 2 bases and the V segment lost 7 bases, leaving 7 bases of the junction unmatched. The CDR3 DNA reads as TGTGCCAGCGGTGTACTAGCGGGGGGAACCTACGAGCAGTACTTC. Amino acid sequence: CASGVLAGGTYEQYF.

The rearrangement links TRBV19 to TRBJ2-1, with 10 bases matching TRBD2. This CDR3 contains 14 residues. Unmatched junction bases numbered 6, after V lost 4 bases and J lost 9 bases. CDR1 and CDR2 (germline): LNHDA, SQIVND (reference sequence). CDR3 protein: CASSKGLAPGEQFF. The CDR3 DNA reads TGTGCCAGTAGTAAGGGACTAGCGCCCGGTGAGCAGTTCTTC. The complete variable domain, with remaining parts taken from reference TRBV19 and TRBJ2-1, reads DGGITQSPKYLFRKEGQNVTLSCEQNLNHDAMYWYRQDPGQGLRLIYYSQIVNDFQKGDIAEGYSVSREKKESFPLTVTSAQKNPTAFYLCASSKGLAPGEQFFGPGTRLTVL.

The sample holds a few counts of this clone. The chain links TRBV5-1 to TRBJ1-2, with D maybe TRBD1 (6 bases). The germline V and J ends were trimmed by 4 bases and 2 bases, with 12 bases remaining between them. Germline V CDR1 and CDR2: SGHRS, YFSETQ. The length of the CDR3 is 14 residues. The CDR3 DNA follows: TGCGCCAGCAGCGGACAGATATCCAACTATGGCTACACCTTC. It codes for CASSGQISNYGYTF. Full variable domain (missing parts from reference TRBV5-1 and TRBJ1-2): KAGVTQTPRYLIKTRGQQVTLSCSPISGHRSVSWYQQTPGQGLQFLFEYFSETQRNKGNFPGRFSGRQFSNSRSEMNVSTLELGDSALYLCASSGQISNYGYTFGSGTRLTVV.

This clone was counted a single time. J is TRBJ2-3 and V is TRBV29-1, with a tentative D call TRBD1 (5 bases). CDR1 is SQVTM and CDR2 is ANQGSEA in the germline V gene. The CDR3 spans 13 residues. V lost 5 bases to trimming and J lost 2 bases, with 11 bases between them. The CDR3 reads CSVPGHSTDTQYF. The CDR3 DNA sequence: TGCAGCGTTCCCGGACACTCCACAGATACGCAGTATTTT.

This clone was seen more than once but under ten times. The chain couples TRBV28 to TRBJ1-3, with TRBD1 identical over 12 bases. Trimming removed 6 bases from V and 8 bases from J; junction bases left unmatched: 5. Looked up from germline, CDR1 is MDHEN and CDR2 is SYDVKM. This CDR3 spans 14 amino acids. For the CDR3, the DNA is TGTGCCAGCAGCCGGGGACAGGGGGCGGACACCATATATTTT. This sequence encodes CASSRGQGADTIYF.

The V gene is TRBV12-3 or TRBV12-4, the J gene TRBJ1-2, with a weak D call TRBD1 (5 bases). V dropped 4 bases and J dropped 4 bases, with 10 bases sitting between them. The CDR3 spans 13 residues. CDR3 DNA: TGTGCCAGCAGTTCGTGGGGCTCCTATGGCTACACCTTC. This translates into CASSSWGSYGYTF.

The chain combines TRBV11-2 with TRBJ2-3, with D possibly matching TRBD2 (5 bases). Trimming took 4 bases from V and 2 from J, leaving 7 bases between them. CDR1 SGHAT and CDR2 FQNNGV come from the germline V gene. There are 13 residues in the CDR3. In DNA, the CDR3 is TGTGCCAGCAGCTCCGGACTCACAGATACGCAGTATTTT. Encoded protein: CASSSGLTDTQYF.

DNA of the CDR3: TGTGCCAGCAGTTCCGACCCCGGGGGGTCAATCTATGGCTACACCTTC. The encoded protein is CASSSDPGGSIYGYTF. The V and J genes are TRBV6-5 and TRBJ1-2; a weak D match, TRBD1 (5 bases). This CDR3 contains 16 residues. The V end was cut by 4 bases, the J end by 4 bases, with 19 bases between. The germline V gene has CDR1 MNHEY and CDR2 SVGAGI.

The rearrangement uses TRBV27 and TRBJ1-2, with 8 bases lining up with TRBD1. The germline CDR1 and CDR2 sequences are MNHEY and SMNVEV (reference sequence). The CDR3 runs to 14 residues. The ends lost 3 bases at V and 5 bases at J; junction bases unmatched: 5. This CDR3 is CASSLQGAIYGYTF. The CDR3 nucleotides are TGTGCCAGCAGTTTGCAGGGGGCGATTTATGGCTACACCTTC.

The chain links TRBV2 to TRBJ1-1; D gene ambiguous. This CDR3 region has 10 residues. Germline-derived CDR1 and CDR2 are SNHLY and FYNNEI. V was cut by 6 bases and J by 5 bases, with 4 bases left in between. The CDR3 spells CASRRTEAFF. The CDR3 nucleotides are TGTGCCAGCAGGAGGACTGAAGCTTTCTTT. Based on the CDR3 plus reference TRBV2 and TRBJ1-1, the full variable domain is EPEVTQTPSHQVTQMGQEVILRCVPISNHLYFYWYRQILGQKVEFLVSFYNNEISEKSEIFDDQFSVERPDGSNFTLKIRSTKLEDSAMYFCASRRTEAFFGQGTRLTVV.

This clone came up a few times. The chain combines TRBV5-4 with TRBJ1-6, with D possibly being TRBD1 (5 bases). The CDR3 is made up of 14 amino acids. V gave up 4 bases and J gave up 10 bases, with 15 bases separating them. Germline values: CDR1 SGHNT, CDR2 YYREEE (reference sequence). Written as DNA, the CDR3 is TGTGCCAGCAGCAGTCCGAAGACAGCCTCACCCCTCCACTTT. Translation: CASSSPKTASPLHF.

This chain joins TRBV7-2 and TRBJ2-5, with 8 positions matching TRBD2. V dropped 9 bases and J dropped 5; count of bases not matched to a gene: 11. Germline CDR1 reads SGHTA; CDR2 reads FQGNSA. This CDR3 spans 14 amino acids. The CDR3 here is CARNRGGPGETQYF. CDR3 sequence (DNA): TGTGCCAGGAACCGGGGGGGGCCGGGTGAGACCCAGTACTTC.

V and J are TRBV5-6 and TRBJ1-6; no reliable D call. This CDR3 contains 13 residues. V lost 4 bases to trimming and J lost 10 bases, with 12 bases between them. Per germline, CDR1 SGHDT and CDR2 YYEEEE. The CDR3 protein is CASSPGGRSPLHF. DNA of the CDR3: TGTGCCAGCAGCCCGGGAGGACGATCACCCCTCCACTTT.

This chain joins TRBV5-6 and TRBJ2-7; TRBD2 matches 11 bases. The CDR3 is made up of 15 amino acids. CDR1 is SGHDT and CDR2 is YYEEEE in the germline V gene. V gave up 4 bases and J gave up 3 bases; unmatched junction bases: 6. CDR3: CASSLMTSGVYEQYF. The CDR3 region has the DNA TGTGCCAGCAGCCTTATGACTAGCGGGGTCTACGAGCAGTACTTC. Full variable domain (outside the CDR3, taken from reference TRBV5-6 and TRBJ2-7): DAGVTQSPTHLIKTRGQQVTLRCSPKSGHDTVSWYQQALGQGPQFIFQYYEEEERQRGNFPDRFSGHQFPNYSSELNVNALLLGDSALYLCASSLMTSGVYEQYFGPGTRLTVT.

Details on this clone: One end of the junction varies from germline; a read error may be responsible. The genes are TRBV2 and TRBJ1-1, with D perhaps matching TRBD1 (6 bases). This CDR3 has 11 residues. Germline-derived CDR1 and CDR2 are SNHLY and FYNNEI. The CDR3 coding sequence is TGTGCCAGTACCCCAGGGCACGCAGGGGATTTT. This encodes CASTPGHAGDF.

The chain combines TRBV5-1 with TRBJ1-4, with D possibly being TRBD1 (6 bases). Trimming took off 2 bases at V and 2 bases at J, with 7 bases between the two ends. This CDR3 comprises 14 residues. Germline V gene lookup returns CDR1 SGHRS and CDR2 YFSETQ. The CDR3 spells CASSLTGTNEKLFF. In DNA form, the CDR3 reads TGCGCCAGCAGCTTAACAGGGACTAATGAAAAACTGTTTTTT.

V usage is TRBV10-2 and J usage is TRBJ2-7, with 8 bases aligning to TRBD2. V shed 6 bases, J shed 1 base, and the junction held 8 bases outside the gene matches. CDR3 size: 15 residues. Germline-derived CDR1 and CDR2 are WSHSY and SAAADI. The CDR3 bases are TGCGCCAGCAGCTCGATAGCGGGGAATTCCTACGAGCAGTACTTC. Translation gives CASSSIAGNSYEQYF.

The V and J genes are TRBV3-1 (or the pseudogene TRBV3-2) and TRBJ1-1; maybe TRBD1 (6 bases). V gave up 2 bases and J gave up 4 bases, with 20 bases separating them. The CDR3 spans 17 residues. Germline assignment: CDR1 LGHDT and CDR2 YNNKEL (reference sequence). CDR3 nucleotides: TGTGCCAGCAGCCAATCTACAGGACAGATTCAACCCACTGAAGCTTTCTTT. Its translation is CASSQSTGQIQPTEAFF.

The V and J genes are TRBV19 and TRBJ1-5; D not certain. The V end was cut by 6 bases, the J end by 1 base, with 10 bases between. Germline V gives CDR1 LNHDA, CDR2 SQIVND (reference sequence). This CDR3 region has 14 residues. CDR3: CASRASPSNQPQHF. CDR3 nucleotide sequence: TGTGCCAGTAGAGCCTCCCCAAGCAATCAGCCCCAGCATTTT.

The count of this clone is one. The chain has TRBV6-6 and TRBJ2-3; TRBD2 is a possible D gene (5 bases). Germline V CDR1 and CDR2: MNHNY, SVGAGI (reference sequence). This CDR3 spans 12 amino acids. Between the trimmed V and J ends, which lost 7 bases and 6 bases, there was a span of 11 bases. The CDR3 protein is CASTRDLDTQYF. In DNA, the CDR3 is TGTGCCAGCACCCGGGATCTCGATACGCAGTATTTT.

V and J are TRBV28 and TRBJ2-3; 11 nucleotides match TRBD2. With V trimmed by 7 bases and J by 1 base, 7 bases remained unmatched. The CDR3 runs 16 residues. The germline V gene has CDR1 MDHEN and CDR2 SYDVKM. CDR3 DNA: TGTGCCAGCACCTCTAGCGGGGGGACCCGCACAGATACGCAGTATTTT. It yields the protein CASTSSGGTRTDTQYF.

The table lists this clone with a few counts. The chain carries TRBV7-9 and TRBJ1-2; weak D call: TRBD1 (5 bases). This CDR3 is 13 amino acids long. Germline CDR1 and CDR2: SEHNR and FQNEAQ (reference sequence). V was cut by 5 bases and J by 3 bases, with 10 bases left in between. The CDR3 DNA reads TGTGCCAGCAGCGCAGGGCTGGACTATGGCTACACCTTC. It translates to CASSAGLDYGYTF.

The CDR3 spells CASSLRRGAGDTQYF. CDR3 DNA: TGTGCCAGCAGTTTGCGGCGGGGGGCGGGAGATACGCAGTATTTT. The chain is built from TRBV28 and TRBJ2-3; 8 bases fit TRBD2. This CDR3 is 15 amino acids long. Trimming at V came to 3 bases and at J to 5 bases, leaving 7 bases not matched to a gene. Germline CDR1 reads MDHEN; CDR2 reads SYDVKM.